This T cell receptor (beta chain) was sequenced for a study of cytomegalovirus exposure and HLA in healthy donors. Germline CDR1 and CDR2: MDHEN and SYDVKM. J lost 4 bases, V lost 5 bases, and 5 bases had no gene match. This CDR3 has 16 residues. The PCR had 60 Vbeta and 13 Jbeta primers. Assay used: immunoSEQ multiplex PCR; TCRdb lists only in-frame clones, some missing. The table includes about 120,000 clones, 10% detected once. V is TRBV28 and J is TRBJ2-7; 16 nucleotides agree with TRBD2. The sequenced sample was PBMCs. The source is a woman aged 18-29 years in good health and CMV-seropositive. CDR3 amino acids: CASSPGTSGGGYEQYF. The CDR3 region has the DNA TGTGCCAGCAGTCCTGGGACTAGCGGGGGGGGGTACGAGCAGTACTTC.